This T cell receptor (beta chain) was identified in a study of T cell responses to AZD1222 COVID-19 vaccine. Per the germline V gene, CDR1 is SGHTA and CDR2 is FQGTGA. CDR3 length equals 15 residues. J was trimmed by 0 bases and V by 5 bases; bases with no gene match: 4. The repertoire was sequenced with immunoSEQ multiplex PCR; TCRdb's copy has only in-frame clones and lacks some. The sample contains some 150,000 clones, over 90% of which appear only once. The sample holds a few counts of this clone. The sample here was peripheral blood, taken on day 0 of AZD1222 vaccination. This clonotype was sampled from an adult in good health. This chain uses TRBV7-3 with TRBJ2-1, with 7 bases that match TRBD2. Here the CDR3 reads CASSPSGSSYNEQFF. Written as DNA, the CDR3 is TGTGCCAGCAGCCCTAGCGGAAGCTCCTACAATGAGCAGTTCTTC. The whole variable domain, filled in from reference TRBV7-3 and TRBJ2-1, reads GAGVSQTPSNKVTEKGKYVELRCDPISGHTALYWYRQSLGQGPEFLIYFQGTGAADDSGLPNDRFFAVRPEGSVSTLKIQRTERGDSAVYLCASSPSGSSYNEQFFGPGTRLTVL.